This TCR beta chain derives from a study of T cells in Graves' hyperthyroidism and ophthalmopathy. General study points: Most clonotypes that expanded in the thyroid above 0.001 also showed up in blood.

Exclusions: uncontrolled infection, other autoimmune disease, pregnancy, lactation. TCR beta CDR3 regions were amplified from RNA. HTBI primers were employed in a first-round RT-PCR of the TCR CDR3. TCRdb itself ran the multiplex PCR reads through MiXCR, one entry per CDR3 protein. The sample has approximately 530,000 distinct CDR3 sequences; less than 20% are singletons. In its sample, this clonotype was seen a few times. The target antigen is unknown. The CDR3 contains 16 residues. The TCR originated in a man aged 40-55 years with Graves' ophthalmopathy. This sequence joins TRBV3-2 and TRBJ2-1; TRBD1 was called by the table and not checked on the DNA. TRBV3-2 is described as a pseudogene. The source material was blood. CDR3 amino acids: CASSQDTGTGMHEQFF. The CDR3 DNA reads TGTGCCAGCAGCCAAGATACTGGGACAGGGATGCATGAGCAGTTCTTC.